Each of the 8 T cell receptor beta chains below was sequenced from the same sample in a study of T-cell reconstitution after alpha-beta-depleted transplantation in children. The library targeted TCRbeta and was prepared with unique molecular identifiers. TCRdb fed the PCR reads into MiXCR, producing one record per CDR3 protein. The sample yields around 370,000 distinct CDR3 sequences, about 17% seen once. The sample was PBMCs, mostly from graft donor cells, taken 360 days after TCRalphabeta/CD19-depleted stem cell transplant. These receptors all come from a male patient between 2 and 10 years old who had a stem cell transplant for acute lymphoblastic leukemia, so the T cells may come from the graft donor.

This chain connects TRBV2 to TRBJ1-5, with a tentative D call TRBD1 (5 bases). Trimming cost V 4 bases and J 4 bases, with 14 bases left between them. The length of the CDR3 is 15 residues. The V gene's germline CDR1 is SNHLY and CDR2 FYNNEI. The CDR3 sequence is CASSVAQVGNQPQHF. CDR3 DNA sequence: TGTGCCAGCAGTGTGGCACAGGTGGGGAATCAGCCCCAGCATTTT. The full variable domain, in which reference TRBV2 and TRBJ1-5 provide the parts outside the CDR3, is EPEVTQTPSHQVTQMGQEVILRCVPISNHLYFYWYRQILGQKVEFLVSFYNNEISEKSEIFDDQFSVERPDGSNFTLKIRSTKLEDSAMYFCASSVAQVGNQPQHFGDGTRLSIL.

This clonotype turned up a few times. The V and J genes are TRBV7-8 and TRBJ2-7; D remains ambiguous. Trimming stripped 1 base from V and 2 bases from J, with 9 bases between. The CDR3 covers 14 residues. From germline, CDR1 is SGHVS and CDR2 FQNEAQ. The CDR3 DNA is TGTGCCAGCAGCTTAGGGGCAGTTACCTACGAGCAGTACTTC. This sequence encodes CASSLGAVTYEQYF. The variable domain in full, with the rest retrieved from reference TRBV7-8 and TRBJ2-7, is GAGVSQSPRYKVAKRGQDVALRCDPISGHVSLFWYQQALGQGPEFLTYFQNEAQLDKSGLPSDRFFAERPEGSVSTLKIQRTQQEDSAVYLCASSLGAVTYEQYFGPGTRLTVT.

V is TRBV7-2 and J is TRBJ2-3; the match to TRBD2 covers 14 bases. This CDR3 spans 16 amino acids. Trimming cost V 2 bases and J 6 bases; bases outside gene matches: 4. CDR1 is SGHTA and CDR2 is FQGNSA in the germline V gene. CDR3 DNA: TGTGCCAGCAGCTTAATCGGGACTAGCGGGAGTGATACGCAGTATTTT. Translating gives CASSLIGTSGSDTQYF.

There are a few counts of this clonotype. This chain links TRBV10-3 with TRBJ2-3; D could derive from TRBD1 or TRBD2 (5 bases each). Germline V gene lookup returns CDR1 ENHRY and CDR2 SYGVKD. The V end was cut by 0 bases, the J end by 3 bases, with 7 bases between. CDR3 size: 14 residues. The CDR3 loop reads CAISESGGTDTQYF. CDR3 nucleotides: TGTGCCATCAGTGAGTCTGGGGGTACAGATACGCAGTATTTT.

At least ten counts were recorded for this clonotype. The chain couples TRBV7-2 to TRBJ2-5, with TRBD1 as a possible D gene (6 bases). V was pared by 3 bases and J by 5 bases, with 13 bases between. Germline values: CDR1 SGHTA, CDR2 FQGNSA. This CDR3 has 14 amino acids. The CDR3 protein is CASSLGARLETQYF. The DNA for the CDR3 is TGTGCCAGCAGCTTGGGGGCTCGTCTTGAGACCCAGTACTTC.

The chain links TRBV5-1 to TRBJ1-2; D might be TRBD1 (5 bases). V shed 0 bases and J shed 6 bases, with 15 bases lying between them. The germline V gene encodes CDR1 SGHRS and CDR2 YFSETQ. CDR3 length: 15 amino acids. This CDR3 reads CASSLDSSFRDGYTF. The CDR3 DNA reads as TGCGCCAGCAGCTTGGACAGCTCCTTCAGGGATGGCTACACCTTC.

There are a few counts of this clonotype. The chain is built from TRBV15 and TRBJ1-1; unclear D gene. V lost 5 bases, J lost 9 bases, and 16 bases lay in between. CDR1 is LNHNV, CDR2 YYDKDF, per germline (reference sequence). The CDR3 spans 13 residues. The CDR3 nucleotides are TGTGCCACCAGCTCCCGGACCTCTAAAAAAGCTTTCTTT. It encodes CATSSRTSKKAFF.

This clonotype was observed a few times. The gene calls are TRBV20-1 and TRBJ1-2, with D unresolved. Trimming left V 3 bases short and J 6 bases short, with 8 bases between. The length of the CDR3 is 11 residues. The V gene's germline CDR1 is DFQATT and CDR2 SNEGSKA (reference sequence). CDR3 sequence: CSASRGNGYTF. DNA for the CDR3: TGCAGTGCTAGTAGAGGAAATGGCTACACCTTC.